The present T cell receptor beta chain was sequenced within a study of T cells in Graves' hyperthyroidism and ophthalmopathy. Across the whole study: Peripheral blood draws took place at initial diagnosis, ahead of any treatment.

Not enrolled were patients with uncontrolled infection, other autoimmune disease, pregnancy or lactation. Only a few counts were recorded for this clonotype. The V gene lost 0 bases and the J gene lost 2 bases, with 10 bases spanning the gap. Germline V gene lookup returns CDR1 MNHEY and CDR2 SMNVEV (reference sequence). The CDR3 covers 15 residues. Amplified TCR beta CDR3 regions derived from RNA transcripts. HTBI primers were employed in a first-round RT-PCR of the TCR CDR3. TCRdb ran MiXCR on the multiplex PCR reads and lists one entry per CDR3 protein. This sample carries about 600,000 distinct CDR3 sequences, 15% to 20% of them seen once, and the ten largest clones take roughly 3%.

Specimen: blood. The chain joins TRBV27 to TRBJ2-5; D not resolved. The sequence was collected from a woman in her forties with Graves' ophthalmopathy. CDR3 loop: CASSLSFNAQETQYF. The CDR3 DNA follows: TGTGCCAGCAGTTTATCTTTTAATGCTCAAGAGACCCAGTACTTC.